This passage covers 15 T cell receptor beta chains from one sample sequenced in a study of shared clonotypes between healthy human individuals. The data were produced by immunoSEQ multiplex PCR, yet TCRdb's version contains in-frame clones alone and is incomplete. In the table there are approximately 480,000 clones, 75% to 80% of which are singletons. The sequencing sample was made of PBMCs. Receptors were obtained from a woman between 40 and 50 years old in good health. Some clones in this sample may be carry-over from other donors' samples.

The chain recombines TRBV6-4 with TRBJ1-2; D may be TRBD1 (6 bases). The CDR3 is 13 amino acids. The germline CDR1 and CDR2 sequences are MRHNA and SNTAGT. Trimming removed 6 bases from V and 3 bases from J, with 11 bases in between. In DNA form, the CDR3 reads TGTGCCAGCAGCCCGGAGGGGGACTATGGCTACACCTTC. Encoded protein: CASSPEGDYGYTF.

The chain links TRBV29-1 to TRBJ1-5, with D hard to call. The V gene lost 4 bases and the J gene lost 4 bases, with 11 bases spanning the gap. The CDR3 is 13 amino acids. Germline loops: CDR1 SQVTM, CDR2 ANQGSEA. The CDR3: CSVGGGMNQPQHF. The CDR3 DNA reads as TGCAGCGTTGGGGGAGGGATGAATCAGCCCCAGCATTTT.

The CDR3 DNA sequence: TGCGCCAGCAGCTTGGGGCTAGCGGGAGGGAGCTCCTACGAGCAGTACTTC. This gives the protein CASSLGLAGGSSYEQYF. This chain uses TRBV5-1 with TRBJ2-7; 12 bases fit TRBD2. The CDR3 length is 17 residues. The junction had 4 bases not matched to a gene; V was cut back by 0 bases and J by 0 bases. Germline V CDR1 and CDR2: SGHRS, YFSETQ.

The chain links TRBV28 to TRBJ2-3, with D hard to call. The CDR3 is 14 amino acids. The germline gives CDR1 MDHEN, CDR2 SYDVKM. V shed 6 bases and J shed 4 bases, with 14 bases lying between them. The CDR3 loop reads CASSPSVGSDTQYF. CDR3 sequence (DNA): TGTGCCAGCAGCCCGTCAGTGGGGTCAGATACGCAGTATTTT.

This chain links TRBV19 with TRBJ2-7; D remains ambiguous. Per germline, CDR1 LNHDA and CDR2 SQIVND (reference sequence). The CDR3 totals 11 residues. V lost 11 bases, J lost 0 bases, and 8 bases lay in between. The DNA of the CDR3 is TGTGCCCCCGCGAGCTCCTACGAGCAGTACTTC. Translated, it gives CAPASSYEQYF.

This clone was seen more than once but under ten times. The CDR3 nucleotides are TGTGCCTGGAATACAGTCTATGGCTACACCTTC. It yields the protein CAWNTVYGYTF. The chain combines TRBV30 with TRBJ1-2, with D hard to call. V dropped 4 bases and J dropped 4 bases, with 7 bases sitting between them. The CDR3 loop spans 11 amino acids. Germline V gene lookup returns CDR1 GTSNPN and CDR2 SVGIG (reference sequence). Together with reference TRBV30 and TRBJ1-2, the CDR3 gives the full variable domain: SQTIHQWPATLVQPVGSPLSLECTVEGTSNPNLYWYRQAAGRGLQLLFYSVGIGQISSEVPQNLSASRPQDRQFILSSKKLLLSDSGFYLCAWNTVYGYTFGSGTRLTVV.

This clone appeared once. The chain links TRBV28 to TRBJ1-2; tentative D call: TRBD1 (6 bases). Trimming removed 5 bases from V and 3 bases from J, with 10 bases in between. Germline V gives CDR1 MDHEN, CDR2 SYDVKM. This CDR3 is 13 amino acids long. The chain's CDR3 is CASSTGLDYGYTF. The CDR3 nucleotides read TGTGCCAGCAGTACAGGGCTAGACTATGGCTACACCTTC.

CDR3 in amino acids: CASSQRRLDYNEQFF. The CDR3 DNA is TGTGCCAGCAGCCAGCGGCGACTAGACTACAATGAGCAGTTCTTC. The chain has TRBV7-2 and TRBJ2-1; D perhaps matches TRBD2 (6 bases). The V and J ends lost 5 bases and 3 bases respectively, with 14 bases between them. The CDR3 length is 15 residues. CDR1 and CDR2 (germline): SGHTA, FQGNSA.

About this clone itself: Other DNA sequences from this sample encode an identical CDR3 as well. The J gene is TRBJ1-1, the V gene TRBV2; D may be TRBD1 (5 bases). Per the germline V gene, CDR1 is SNHLY and CDR2 is FYNNEI. V lost 6 bases and J 1 base, leaving 6 bases between the germline ends. This CDR3 is built from 12 residues. For the CDR3, the DNA is TGTGCCAGCAGGGGGGGGAACACTGAAGCTTTCTTT. This encodes CASRGGNTEAFF.

The genes are TRBV14 and TRBJ2-1; D uncertain. The germline V and J ends were trimmed by 2 bases and 6 bases, with 8 bases remaining between them. The CDR3 consists of 13 residues. Germline CDR1 SGHDN, CDR2 FVKESK. CDR3 nucleotides: TGTGCCAGCAGCCAATGGCCCTCCAATGAGCAGTTCTTC. This gives the protein CASSQWPSNEQFF.

This chain links TRBV30 with TRBJ2-1, with 7 nucleotides matching TRBD1. The ends lost 2 bases at V and 10 bases at J; junction bases unmatched: 2. Germline V gives CDR1 GTSNPN, CDR2 SVGIG (reference sequence). CDR3 size: 11 residues. The CDR3 loop reads CAWSTGAEQFF. The CDR3 DNA follows: TGTGCCTGGAGTACAGGGGCGGAGCAGTTCTTC.

This clone was picked up a small number of times. The V and J genes are TRBV11-3 and TRBJ2-6; D perhaps matches TRBD2 (5 bases). This CDR3 contains 16 residues. The germline V and J ends were trimmed by 4 bases and 0 bases, with 10 bases remaining between them. From germline, CDR1 is SGHNT and CDR2 YENEEA. The CDR3 sequence: CASSSRGSSGANVLTF. CDR3 nucleotide sequence: TGTGCCAGCAGCTCTAGAGGGAGCTCTGGGGCCAACGTCCTGACTTTC.

The rearrangement uses TRBV25-1 and TRBJ2-2, with D unclear. The germline CDR1 and CDR2 sequences are MGHDK and SYGVNS. The CDR3 covers 12 residues. The germline V and J ends were trimmed by 5 bases and 6 bases, with 7 bases remaining between them. This chain's CDR3 is CASSKLAGELFF. CDR3 DNA sequence: TGTGCCAGCAGTAAATTGGCCGGGGAGCTGTTTTTT.

The chain has TRBV6-1 and TRBJ1-1; no reliable D call. The V and J ends lost 5 bases and 6 bases respectively, with 10 bases between them. This CDR3 contains 12 residues. In germline, CDR1 is MNHNS, CDR2 SASEGT. This CDR3 reads CASSFRLPEAFF. CDR3 DNA sequence: TGTGCCAGCAGTTTTAGGTTGCCTGAAGCTTTCTTT.

This sequence joins TRBV19 and TRBJ1-2; no firm D call. Trimming stripped 2 bases from V and 3 bases from J, with 13 bases between. The germline V gene encodes CDR1 LNHDA and CDR2 SQIVND (reference sequence). The CDR3 has 15 residues. The CDR3 DNA reads as TGTGCCAGTAGTATACTTTCCGGAGGCTACTATGGCTACACCTTC. Translation: CASSILSGGYYGYTF.